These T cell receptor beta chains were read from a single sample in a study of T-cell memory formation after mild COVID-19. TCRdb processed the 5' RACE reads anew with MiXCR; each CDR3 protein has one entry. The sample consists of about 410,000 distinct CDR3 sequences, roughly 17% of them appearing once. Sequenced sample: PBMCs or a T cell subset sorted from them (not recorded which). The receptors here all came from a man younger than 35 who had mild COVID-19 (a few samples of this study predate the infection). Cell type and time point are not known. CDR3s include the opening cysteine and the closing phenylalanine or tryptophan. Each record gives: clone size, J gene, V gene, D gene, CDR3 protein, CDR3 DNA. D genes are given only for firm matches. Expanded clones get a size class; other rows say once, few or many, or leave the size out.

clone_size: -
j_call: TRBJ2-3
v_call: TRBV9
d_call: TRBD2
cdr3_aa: CASSGIAGGFTDTQYF
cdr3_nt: TGTGCCAGCAGCGGAATAGCGGGGGGGTTCACAGATACGCAGTATTTT

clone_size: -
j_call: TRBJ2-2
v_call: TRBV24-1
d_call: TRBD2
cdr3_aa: CATSDFRLAGGNTGELFF
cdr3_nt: TGTGCCACCAGTGATTTTCGGCTAGCGGGGGGTAACACCGGGGAGCTGTTTTTT

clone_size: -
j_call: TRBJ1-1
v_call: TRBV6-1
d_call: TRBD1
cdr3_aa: CASSTQGAQGTEAFF
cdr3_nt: TGTGCCAGCAGCACGCAGGGGGCGCAGGGCACTGAAGCTTTCTTT

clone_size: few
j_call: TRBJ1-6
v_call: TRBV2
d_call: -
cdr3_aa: CASSGDGNSPLHF
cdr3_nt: TGTGCCAGCAGCGGGGACGGAAATTCACCCCTCCACTTT

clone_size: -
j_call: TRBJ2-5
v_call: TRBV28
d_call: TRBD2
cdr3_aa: CASQTSGGIETQYF
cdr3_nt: TGTGCCAGCCAAACTAGCGGGGGCATAGAGACCCAGTACTTC

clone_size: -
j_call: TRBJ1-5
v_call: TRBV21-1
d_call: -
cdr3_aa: CASSKAVWSQPQHF
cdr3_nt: TGTGCCAGCAGCAAAGCGGTGTGGAGTCAGCCCCAGCATTTT

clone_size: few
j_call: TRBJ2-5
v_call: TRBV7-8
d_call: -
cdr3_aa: CASSLVANYHSKETQYF
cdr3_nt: TGTGCCAGCAGCTTAGTGGCTAACTACCACTCAAAAGAGACCCAGTACTTC

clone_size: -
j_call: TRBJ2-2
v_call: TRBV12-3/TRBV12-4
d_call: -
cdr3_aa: CASSPPPASNTGELFF
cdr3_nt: TGTGCCAGCAGCCCCCCCCCGGCATCGAACACCGGGGAGCTGTTTTTT

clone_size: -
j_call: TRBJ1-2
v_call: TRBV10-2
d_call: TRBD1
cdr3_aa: CASSDPGQGAYGYTF
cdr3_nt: TGCGCCAGCAGTGATCCGGGACAGGGTGCATATGGCTACACCTTC

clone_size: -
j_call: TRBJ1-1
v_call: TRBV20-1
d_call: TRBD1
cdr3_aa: CSARDRRNTEAFF
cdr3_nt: TGCAGTGCTAGGGACAGGCGGAACACTGAAGCTTTCTTT

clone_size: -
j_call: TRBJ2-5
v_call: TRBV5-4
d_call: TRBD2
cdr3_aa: CASSPRGVGETQYF
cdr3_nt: TGTGCCAGCAGCCCCCGGGGGGTCGGTGAGACCCAGTACTTC

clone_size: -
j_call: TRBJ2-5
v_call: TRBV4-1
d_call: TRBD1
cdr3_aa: CASSQDTDRAETQYF
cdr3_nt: TGCGCCAGCAGCCAAGATACGGACAGGGCAGAGACCCAGTACTTC

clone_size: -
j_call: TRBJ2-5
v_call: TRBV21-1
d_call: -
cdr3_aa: CASSKVVSDNQETQYF
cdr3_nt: TGTGCCAGCAGCAAAGTTGTATCGGACAACCAAGAGACCCAGTACTTC

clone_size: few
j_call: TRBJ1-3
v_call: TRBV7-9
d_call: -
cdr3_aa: CASSSEIRNTIYF
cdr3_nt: TGTGCCAGCAGCTCGGAGATTCGAAACACCATATATTTT

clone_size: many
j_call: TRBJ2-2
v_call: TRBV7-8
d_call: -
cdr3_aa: CASSGGAGELFF
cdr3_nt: TGTGCCAGCAGCGGAGGGGCTGGGGAGCTGTTTTTT

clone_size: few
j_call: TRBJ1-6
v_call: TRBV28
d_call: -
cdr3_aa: CASRNDRGSPLHF
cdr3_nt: TGTGCCAGCAGGAACGACCGGGGTTCACCCCTCCACTTT

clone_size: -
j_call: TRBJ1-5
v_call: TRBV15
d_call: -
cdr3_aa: CATASSGSNQPQHF
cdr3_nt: TGTGCCACCGCTTCCTCGGGTAGCAATCAGCCCCAGCATTTT

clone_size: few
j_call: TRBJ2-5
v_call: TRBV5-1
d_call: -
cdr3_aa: CASSQGGPGETQYF
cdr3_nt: TGCGCCAGCAGCCAGGGGGGGCCGGGAGAGACCCAGTACTTC

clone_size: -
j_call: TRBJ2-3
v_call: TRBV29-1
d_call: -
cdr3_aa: CSVEADRGTDTQYF
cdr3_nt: TGCAGCGTTGAAGCGGACAGAGGCACAGATACGCAGTATTTT

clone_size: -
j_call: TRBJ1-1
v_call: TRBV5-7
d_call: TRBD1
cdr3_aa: CASSSGTGAFYRTEAFF
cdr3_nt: TGTGCCAGCAGTTCCGGGACAGGGGCCTTTTATCGCACTGAAGCTTTCTTT

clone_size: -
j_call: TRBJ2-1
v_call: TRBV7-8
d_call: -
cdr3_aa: CASSSSTSPRGEQFF
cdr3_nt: TGTGCCAGCAGCTCGAGCACTAGCCCCAGAGGTGAGCAGTTCTTC

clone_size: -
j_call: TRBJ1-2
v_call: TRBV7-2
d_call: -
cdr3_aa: CASSLMDGNYGYTF
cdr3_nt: TGTGCCAGCAGCCTCATGGACGGAAACTATGGCTACACCTTC

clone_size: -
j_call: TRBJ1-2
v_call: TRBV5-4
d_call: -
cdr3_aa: CASSYLGQSYGYTF
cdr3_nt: TGTGCCAGCAGCTACCTTGGACAGAGTTATGGCTACACCTTC

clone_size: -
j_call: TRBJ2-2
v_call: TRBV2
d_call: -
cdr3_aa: CASSELTGELFF
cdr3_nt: TGTGCCAGCAGTGAACTCACCGGGGAGCTGTTTTTT

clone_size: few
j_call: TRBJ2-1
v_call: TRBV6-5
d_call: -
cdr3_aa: CASYRDTDSYNEQFF
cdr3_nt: TGTGCCAGTTACCGGGACACTGACTCCTACAATGAGCAGTTCTTC

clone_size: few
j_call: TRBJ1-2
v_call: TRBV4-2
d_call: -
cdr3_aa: CASSQVTATNYGYTF
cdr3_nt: TGTGCCAGCAGCCAAGTGACAGCGACTAACTATGGCTACACCTTC

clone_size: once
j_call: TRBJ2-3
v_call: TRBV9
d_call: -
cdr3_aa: CASSGLGGLTDTQYF
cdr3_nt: TGTGCCAGCAGCGGACTGGGGGGGCTTACAGATACGCAGTATTTT

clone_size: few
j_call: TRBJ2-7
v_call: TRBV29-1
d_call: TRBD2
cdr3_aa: CSASGTSFYEQYF
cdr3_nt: TGCAGCGCGTCCGGGACTAGCTTTTACGAGCAGTACTTC

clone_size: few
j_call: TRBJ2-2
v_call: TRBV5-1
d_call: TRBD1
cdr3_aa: CASSTGETGELFF
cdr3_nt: TGCGCCAGCAGCACAGGGGAAACCGGGGAGCTGTTTTTT

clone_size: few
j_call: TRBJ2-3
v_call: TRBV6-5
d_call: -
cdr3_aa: CASSYAISHTDTQYF
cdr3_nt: TGTGCCAGCAGTTACGCTATTAGTCACACAGATACGCAGTATTTT

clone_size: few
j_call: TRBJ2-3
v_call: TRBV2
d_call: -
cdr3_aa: CASSYGGRDTQYF
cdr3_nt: TGTGCCAGCAGTTACGGGGGGCGAGATACGCAGTATTTT

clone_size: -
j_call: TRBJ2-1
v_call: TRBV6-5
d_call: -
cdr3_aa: CASSYRGNYNEQFF
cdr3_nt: TGTGCCAGCAGTTACAGAGGGAACTACAATGAGCAGTTCTTC